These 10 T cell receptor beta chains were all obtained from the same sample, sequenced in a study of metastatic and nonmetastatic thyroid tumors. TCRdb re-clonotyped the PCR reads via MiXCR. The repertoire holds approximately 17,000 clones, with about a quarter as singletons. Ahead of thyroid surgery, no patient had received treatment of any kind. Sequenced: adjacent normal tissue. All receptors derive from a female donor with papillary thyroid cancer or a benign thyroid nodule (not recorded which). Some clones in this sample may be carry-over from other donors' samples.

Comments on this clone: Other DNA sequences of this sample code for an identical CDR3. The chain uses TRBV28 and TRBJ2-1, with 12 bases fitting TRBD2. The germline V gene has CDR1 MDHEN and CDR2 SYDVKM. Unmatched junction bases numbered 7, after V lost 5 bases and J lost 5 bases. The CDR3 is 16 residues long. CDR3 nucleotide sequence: TGTGCCAGCAGTAAGCAACTAGCGGGAGGCCACAATGAGCAGTTCTTC. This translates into CASSKQLAGGHNEQFF.

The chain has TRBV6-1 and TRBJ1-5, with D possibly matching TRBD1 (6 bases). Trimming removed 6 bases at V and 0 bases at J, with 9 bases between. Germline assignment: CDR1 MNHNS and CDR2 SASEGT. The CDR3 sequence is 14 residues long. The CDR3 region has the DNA TGTGCCAGCAGGGACAGCAATAGCAATCAGCCCCAGCATTTT. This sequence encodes CASRDSNSNQPQHF.

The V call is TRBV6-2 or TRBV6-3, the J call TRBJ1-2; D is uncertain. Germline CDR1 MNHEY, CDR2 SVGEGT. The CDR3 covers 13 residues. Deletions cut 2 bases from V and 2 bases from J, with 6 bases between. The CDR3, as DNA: TGTGCCAGCAGTTACATCGCAAACTATGGCTACACCTTC. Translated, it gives CASSYIANYGYTF.

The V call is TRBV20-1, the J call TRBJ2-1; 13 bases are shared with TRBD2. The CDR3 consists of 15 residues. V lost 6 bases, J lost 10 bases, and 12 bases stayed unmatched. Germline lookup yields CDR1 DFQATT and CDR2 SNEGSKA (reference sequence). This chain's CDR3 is CSALQLAGGPVEQFF. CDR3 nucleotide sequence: TGCAGTGCCCTTCAACTAGCGGGGGGGCCCGTCGAGCAGTTCTTC.

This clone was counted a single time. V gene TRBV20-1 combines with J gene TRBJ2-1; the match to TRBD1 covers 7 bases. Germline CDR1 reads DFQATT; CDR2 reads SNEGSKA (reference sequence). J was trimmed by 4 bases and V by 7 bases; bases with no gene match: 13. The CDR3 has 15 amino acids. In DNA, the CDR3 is TGCAGTGTTGCGAAGACCGGGACAGCTTACAATGAGCAGTTCTTC. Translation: CSVAKTGTAYNEQFF.

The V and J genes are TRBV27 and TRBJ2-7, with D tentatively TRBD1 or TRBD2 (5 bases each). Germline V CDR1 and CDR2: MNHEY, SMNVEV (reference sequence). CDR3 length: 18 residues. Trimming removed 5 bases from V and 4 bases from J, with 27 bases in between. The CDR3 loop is CASSPPHPARGPRYEQYF. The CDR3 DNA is TGTGCCAGCAGTCCCCCCCACCCGGCCCGGGGCCCCCGATACGAGCAGTACTTC.

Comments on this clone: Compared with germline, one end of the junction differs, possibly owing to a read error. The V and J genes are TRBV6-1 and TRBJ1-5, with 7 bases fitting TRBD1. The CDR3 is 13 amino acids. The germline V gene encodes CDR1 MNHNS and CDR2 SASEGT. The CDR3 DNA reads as TGTGCCGGCAGTGAACAGGGGCTGCAGCCCCAGCATTTT. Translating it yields CAGSEQGLQPQHF.

This CDR3 is CASSVGRGNYNEQFF. The CDR3 region has the DNA TGTGCCAGCAGTGTGGGCAGGGGGAATTACAATGAGCAGTTCTTC. The rearrangement joins TRBV6-1 to TRBJ2-1; 7 positions match TRBD1. Germline V lookup: CDR1 MNHNS, CDR2 SASEGT. Losses at the gene ends were 4 bases for V and 4 bases for J; bases not matched to a gene: 7. This CDR3 has 15 amino acids.

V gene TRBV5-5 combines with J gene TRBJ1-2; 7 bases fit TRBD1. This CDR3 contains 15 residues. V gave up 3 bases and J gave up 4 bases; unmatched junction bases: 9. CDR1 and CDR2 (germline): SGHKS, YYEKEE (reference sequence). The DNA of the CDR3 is TGTGCCAGCAGCTGGGACAGCGTCCTTGGCTATGGCTACACCTTC. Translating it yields CASSWDSVLGYGYTF.

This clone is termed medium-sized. The CDR3 reads CASSLSYRVAEKLFF. CDR3 sequence (DNA): TGTGCCAGCAGTTTGAGTTACAGGGTAGCTGAAAAACTGTTTTTT. This chain uses TRBV28 with TRBJ1-4; D might be TRBD1 (6 bases). The germline V gene has CDR1 MDHEN and CDR2 SYDVKM. This CDR3 has 15 amino acids. With 3 bases removed from V and 7 bases from J, the gap between germline ends came to 15 bases.